This T cell receptor (beta chain) was sequenced for a study of blood T cell repertoires in COVID-19. The wider study: There were acute and convalescent COVID-19 samples, and they came from the United States, Italy and Spain. PBMCs, B-cell-depleted T cells, or T cells were the source of the cDNA or gDNA that made up the material.

As handled by the study authors: Scientists estimated how many nucleated cells there were by amplifying reference gene primers. Only in-frame clones appear in the TCRdb table, and some are missing; sequencing was by immunoSEQ multiplex PCR. The D gene and trimming were derived from the DNA, and the V and J assignments and clone size from that table. The table includes 100,000 to 150,000 clones, approximately 92% detected once. V lost 4 bases, J lost 5 bases, and 17 bases lay in between. In germline, CDR1 is WNHNN, CDR2 SYGVQD (reference sequence). The CDR3 is 15 residues long. The receptor was isolated from a man aged 65-85 years with active or convalescent COVID-19. Sequenced material: peripheral blood. The chain employs TRBV10-1 and TRBJ2-5; unclear D gene. DNA of the CDR3: TGCGCCAGCAGTGGCCGCCGCGCTGGCAGGGAGACCCAGTACTTC. Its protein is CASSGRRAGRETQYF.